Listed below are T cell receptor beta chains from one sample, sequenced in a study of blood T cell repertoires in COVID-19. The assay was immunoSEQ multiplex PCR, and TCRdb's table has in-frame clones only and misses some. The sample yields about 180,000 clones, about nine tenths seen once. The sequenced sample consisted of peripheral blood. All receptors come from a woman under 40 with acute or convalescent COVID-19. The CDR3 runs from the conserved cysteine through the conserved F or W. A D gene is named only where the DNA matches it firmly. The listing skips clone size in some rows; elsewhere it reads once, few, many or a size class.

TRBJ2-3 | . | TRBD2 | TRBV5-1 | CASSSGLAVSTDTQYF | TGCGCCAGCAGCTCCGGACTAGCAGTGAGCACAGATACGCAGTATTTT
TRBJ2-1 | . | . | TRBV5-1 | CASRLGQNNEQFF | TGCGCCAGCAGGTTGGGACAAAACAATGAGCAGTTCTTC
TRBJ2-1 | few | . | TRBV7-2 | CASSLDRDNEQFF | TGTGCCAGCAGCTTAGATCGGGACAATGAGCAGTTCTTC
TRBJ2-3 | . | TRBD2 | TRBV5-1 | CASGRAIDTQYF | TGCGCCAGCGGGAGGGCGATAGATACGCAGTATTTT
TRBJ2-5 | . | . | TRBV5-1 | CASKTQETQYF | TGCGCCAGCAAGACTCAAGAGACCCAGTACTTC
TRBJ2-5 | . | TRBD2 | TRBV6-5 | CASTHLAGGETQYF | TGTGCCAGCACCCATCTAGCGGGAGGTGAGACCCAGTACTTC
TRBJ1-5 | . | . | TRBV30 | CAAEVPGQPQHF | TGTGCCGCGGAAGTGCCCGGTCAGCCCCAGCATTTT
TRBJ1-1 | . | . | TRBV18 | CASSGQGNTEAFF | TGTGCCAGCTCAGGGCAGGGCAACACTGAAGCTTTCTTT
TRBJ1-6 | . | . | TRBV18 | CASSGGSNSPLHF | TGTGCCAGCTCAGGCGGGTCTAATTCACCCCTCCACTTT
TRBJ2-1 | . | . | TRBV11-2 | CASSLLNEQFF | TGTGCCAGCAGCTTGTTAAATGAGCAGTTCTTC
TRBJ2-6 | . | TRBD1 | TRBV28 | CASRTGGGANVLTF | TGTGCCAGCAGAACAGGGGGTGGGGCCAACGTCCTGACTTTC
TRBJ2-5 | . | . | TRBV5-1 | CASSLDVGGETQYF | TGCGCCAGCAGCTTGGACGTGGGGGGAGAGACCCAGTACTTC
TRBJ1-1 | . | . | TRBV28 | CASSLAGIKAFF | TGTGCCAGCAGTTTGGCAGGTATTAAAGCTTTCTTT
TRBJ2-2 | . | . | TRBV29-1 | CSVVRGGGAGELFF | TGCAGCGTTGTTAGAGGCGGAGGCGCCGGGGAGCTGTTTTTT
TRBJ1-5 | . | . | TRBV2 | CASGQSNQPQHF | TGTGCCAGCGGACAGAGCAATCAGCCCCAGCATTTT
TRBJ1-1 | . | . | TRBV7-8 | CASSPDIGGTEAFF | TGTGCCAGCAGCCCGGACATCGGGGGCACTGAAGCTTTCTTT
TRBJ2-7 | . | TRBD2 | TRBV5-1 | CASSLGLVAYEQYF | TGCGCCAGCAGCCTTGGACTAGTCGCTTACGAGCAGTACTTC
TRBJ2-7 | . | . | TRBV5-6 | CASSLGVSYEQYF | TGTGCCAGCAGCTTGGGTGTATCCTACGAGCAGTACTTC
TRBJ1-5 | . | . | TRBV7-9 | CASRGQKNQPQHF | TGTGCCAGCCGAGGACAGAAGAATCAGCCCCAGCATTTT
TRBJ2-1 | . | . | TRBV2 | CASSALSEQFF | TGTGCCAGCAGTGCGCTTAGCGAGCAGTTCTTC
TRBJ2-7 | . | . | TRBV6-5 | CASSPAGAGEQYF | TGTGCCAGCAGTCCCGCTGGGGCTGGGGAGCAGTACTTC
TRBJ1-2 | . | . | TRBV2 | CASSEEGNVGYTF | TGTGCCAGCAGTGAGGAGGGAAACGTAGGCTACACCTTC
TRBJ1-2 | few | TRBD1 | TRBV9 | CASSVAQGDDGYTF | TGTGCCAGCAGCGTAGCCCAGGGGGACGACGGCTACACCTTC
TRBJ2-5 | . | . | TRBV14 | CASSQELTGTQYF | TGTGCCAGCAGCCAAGAGCTCACGGGGACCCAGTACTTC
TRBJ1-2 | . | . | TRBV12-3/TRBV12-4 | CASRVANYGYTF | TGTGCCAGCAGGGTGGCAAACTATGGCTACACCTTC
TRBJ1-4 | . | . | TRBV18 | CASSRSGTNEKLFF | TGTGCCAGCTCCCGGTCCGGAACTAATGAAAAACTGTTTTTT
TRBJ2-7 | . | . | TRBV2 | CASSVSSVEQYF | TGTGCCAGCAGTGTGTCCTCGGTTGAGCAGTACTTC
TRBJ2-2 | . | TRBD2 | TRBV7-8 | CASRLAGGGTGELFF | TGTGCCAGCAGACTAGCGGGAGGAGGGACCGGGGAGCTGTTTTTT
TRBJ1-5 | . | TRBD1 | TRBV5-1 | CASSTGDGSNQPQHF | TGCGCCAGCTCGACAGGGGATGGGAGCAATCAGCCCCAGCATTTT
TRBJ2-1 | . | . | TRBV7-8 | CASSFAEYEQFF | TGTGCCAGCAGCTTTGCTGAGTATGAGCAGTTCTTC
TRBJ2-3 | . | TRBD2 | TRBV19 | CASSKARETVDTQYF | TGTGCCAGTAGTAAGGCGCGGGAGACGGTAGATACGCAGTATTTT
TRBJ1-4 | few | . | TRBV6-5 | CASMGQLPREKLFF | TGTGCCAGCATGGGCCAGCTCCCCCGGGAAAAACTGTTTTTT
TRBJ1-4 | . | . | TRBV9 | CASSVDLADVGGGGKLFF | TGTGCCAGCAGCGTAGATTTAGCTGACGTTGGAGGCGGCGGAAAACTGTTTTTT
TRBJ1-2 | . | TRBD1 | TRBV28 | CASSLTSGQGGGYTF | TGTGCCAGCAGCCTGACCTCCGGACAGGGCGGGGGCTACACCTTC
TRBJ1-2 | . | . | TRBV7-8 | CASSVRDRDGYTF | TGTGCCAGCTCTGTCCGGGATCGCGATGGCTACACCTTC
TRBJ2-2 | . | TRBD2 | TRBV2 | CASTNPGLPSSGELFF | TGTGCCAGTACCAATCCGGGACTACCGTCCTCCGGGGAGCTGTTTTTT
TRBJ2-1 | few | . | TRBV3-1/TRBV3-2 | CASSQATGLQGEQFF | TGTGCCAGCAGCCAAGCGACGGGACTCCAAGGTGAGCAGTTCTTC
TRBJ2-4 | . | TRBD2 | TRBV11-3 | CASTEYGGSSLDIQYF | TGTGCCAGCACCGAGTACGGCGGGAGTAGTCTAGACATTCAGTACTTC
TRBJ1-2 | . | . | TRBV20-1 | CSARDNSGYTF | TGCAGTGCTAGGGACAATTCCGGCTACACCTTC
TRBJ2-5 | . | TRBD2 | TRBV5-4 | CASSLGGTSGMGETQYF | TGTGCCAGCAGCTTGGGAGGGACTAGCGGGATGGGTGAGACCCAGTACTTC
TRBJ2-1 | . | TRBD2 | TRBV10-3 | CAISFAGGENEQFF | TGTGCCATCTCCTTCGCGGGAGGCGAGAATGAGCAGTTCTTC
TRBJ2-7 | . | TRBD1 | TRBV10-2 | CASRQGGEQYF | TGCGCCAGCAGACAGGGGGGCGAGCAGTACTTC
TRBJ2-7 | . | . | TRBV15 | CATSGGTTPRYEQYF | TGTGCCACCAGCGGCGGTACCACTCCGAGATACGAGCAGTACTTC
TRBJ1-3 | . | . | TRBV6-1 | CASSDGGNTIYF | TGTGCCAGCAGTGATGGCGGAAACACCATATATTTT
TRBJ1-6 | . | . | TRBV19 | CASLNGGVDSPLHF | TGTGCCAGTTTAAATGGAGGGGTGGACTCACCCCTCCACTTT
TRBJ2-5 | . | . | TRBV14 | CASSQVQGPWETQYF | TGTGCCAGCAGCCAAGTTCAGGGGCCTTGGGAGACCCAGTACTTC
TRBJ1-1 | . | . | TRBV15 | CATSRVRNTEAFF | TGTGCCACCAGCAGAGTGAGGAACACTGAAGCTTTCTTT
TRBJ1-4 | . | . | TRBV3-1/TRBV3-2 | CASSPLVAADEKLFF | TGTGCCAGCAGCCCATTAGTAGCAGCGGATGAAAAACTGTTTTTT
TRBJ2-2 | . | . | TRBV25-1 | CASRSGNTGELFF | TGTGCCAGCAGGTCAGGGAACACCGGGGAGCTGTTTTTT
TRBJ2-5 | . | . | TRBV25-1 | CASSEFTGQETQYF | TGTGCCAGCAGTGAATTCACAGGCCAAGAGACCCAGTACTTC
TRBJ1-1 | . | . | TRBV25-1 | CASRPQLGAEAFF | TGTGCCAGCCGCCCTCAACTCGGGGCTGAAGCTTTCTTT
TRBJ2-1 | . | . | TRBV19 | CASSIGSGTPTFEQFF | TGTGCCAGTAGTATCGGATCCGGGACTCCTACCTTTGAGCAGTTCTTC
TRBJ1-5 | . | . | TRBV28 | CASSPLIPRLNQPQHF | TGTGCCAGCAGTCCATTAATCCCTAGGCTCAATCAGCCCCAGCATTTT